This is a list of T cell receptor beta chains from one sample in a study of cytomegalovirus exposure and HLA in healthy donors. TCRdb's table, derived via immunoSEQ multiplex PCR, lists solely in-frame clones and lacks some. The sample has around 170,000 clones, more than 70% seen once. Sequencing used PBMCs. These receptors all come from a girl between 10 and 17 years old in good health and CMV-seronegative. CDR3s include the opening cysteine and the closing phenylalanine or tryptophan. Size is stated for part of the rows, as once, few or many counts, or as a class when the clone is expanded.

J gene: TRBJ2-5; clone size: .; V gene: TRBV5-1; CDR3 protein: CASSFGGETQYF
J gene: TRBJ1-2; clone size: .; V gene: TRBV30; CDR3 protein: CAGLGQGDGYTF
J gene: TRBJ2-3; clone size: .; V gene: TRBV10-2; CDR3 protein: CAIQNSGGVHTQYF
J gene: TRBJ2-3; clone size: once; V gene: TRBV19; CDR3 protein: CASRGQGGTDTQYF
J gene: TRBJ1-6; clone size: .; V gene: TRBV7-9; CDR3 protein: CASSPPPATGRTYNSPLHF
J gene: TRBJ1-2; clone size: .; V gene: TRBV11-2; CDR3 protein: CASSPRGDSYGYTF
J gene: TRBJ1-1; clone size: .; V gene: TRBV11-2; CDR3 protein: CASSLGQGNFNTEAFF
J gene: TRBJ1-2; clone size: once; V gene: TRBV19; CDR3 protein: CASSILGEGGYTF
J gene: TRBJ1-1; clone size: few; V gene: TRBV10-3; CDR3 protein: CAVRDRDDTEAFF
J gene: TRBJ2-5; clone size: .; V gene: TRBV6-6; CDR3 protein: CASSYQGAPETQYF
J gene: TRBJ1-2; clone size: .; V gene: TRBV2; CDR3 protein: CASSDTGDYGYTF
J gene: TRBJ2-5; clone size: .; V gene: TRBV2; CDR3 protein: CASSEQLVGRETQYF
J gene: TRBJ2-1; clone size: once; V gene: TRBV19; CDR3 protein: CASRDRGSYNEQFF